The TCR beta chain under discussion was sequenced for a study of blood T cell repertoires in COVID-19. The assay was immunoSEQ multiplex PCR, and TCRdb's table has in-frame clones only and misses some. The table has roughly 100,000 clones, roughly 87% seen once. The germline V gene has CDR1 LNHDA and CDR2 SQIVND (reference sequence). With 5 bases clipped from V and 2 bases from J, the junction kept 13 bases outside the gene matches. The CDR3 length is 18 residues. The receptor's source is a man aged 50-60 years in a cohort sampled during active COVID-19. The sample was peripheral blood. The chain links TRBV19 to TRBJ2-4, with 9 bases fitting TRBD1. CDR3 region: CASSPDRGFEYTKNIQYF. Written as DNA, the CDR3 is TGTGCCAGTAGTCCGGACAGGGGATTTGAGTACACCAAAAACATTCAGTACTTC.